Each of the 13 T cell receptor beta chains below was sequenced from the same sample in a study of blood T cells in healthy people across ages. With a J-beta primer mix and a sample-barcoded 5' primer, a second PCR ran about 6 to 11 cycles. One entry per CDR3 protein, called by TCRdb with MiXCR from the 5' RACE reads. The repertoire holds 850,000 or so distinct CDR3 sequences, with more than 25% as singletons. The sample consisted of blood. These TCRs come from an elderly woman in good health.

This clonotype was seen repeatedly, ten times or more. This sequence joins TRBV4-1 and TRBJ2-7, with 7 bases identical to TRBD1. This CDR3 has 14 amino acids. Germline trimming cut 3 bases from V and 3 bases from J; bases unmatched to any gene: 5. Germline CDR1 and CDR2: MGHRA and YSYEKL. The chain's CDR3 is CASSHPGQNYEQYF. The CDR3 DNA sequence: TGCGCCAGCAGCCACCCGGGACAGAACTACGAGCAGTACTTC.

This clonotype has a count of ten or more. The chain links TRBV4-3 to TRBJ2-3; D unresolved. V was shortened by 1 base and J by 4 bases, with 15 bases between the two germline ends. Germline V gene sequence: CDR1 LGHNA, CDR2 YSLEER. The CDR3 covers 16 residues. CDR3 amino acids: CASSQGASKVSDTQYF. Here the CDR3 DNA reads TGCGCCAGCAGCCAAGGGGCTAGTAAGGTATCAGATACGCAGTATTTT.

This chain links TRBV5-8 with TRBJ2-5; 7 bases are shared with TRBD2. The CDR3 contains 14 residues. J lost 11 bases, V lost 0 bases, and 10 bases had no gene match. Germline V CDR1 and CDR2: SGHTS, YDEGEE. The chain's CDR3 is CASSLVPIAGEQYF. CDR3 bases: TGTGCCAGCAGCTTGGTTCCTATCGCGGGGGAGCAGTACTTC.

The rearrangement joins TRBV27 to TRBJ1-1; D is perhaps TRBD1 (5 bases). Germline V lookup: CDR1 MNHEY, CDR2 SMNVEV (reference sequence). V was pared by 5 bases and J by 2 bases, with 15 bases between. This CDR3 has 15 amino acids. Here the CDR3 DNA reads TGTGCCAGCAGTCCCCGGGACGGGGGAAACACTGAAGCTTTCTTT. This sequence encodes CASSPRDGGNTEAFF.

The chain carries TRBV28 and TRBJ2-3; D is perhaps TRBD1 (5 bases). The CDR3 runs 14 residues. Germline V gene sequence: CDR1 MDHEN, CDR2 SYDVKM. V was pared by 2 bases and J by 5 bases, with 11 bases between. The DNA for the CDR3 is TGTGCCAGCAGTTTAAGGGGAACCGTAGATACGCAGTATTTT. Encoded protein: CASSLRGTVDTQYF.

About this clonotype: One end of the junction varies from germline; a read error may be responsible. The chain links TRBV24-1 to TRBJ1-2, with a tentative D call TRBD1 (6 bases). Germline lookup yields CDR1 KGHDR and CDR2 SFDVKD. The CDR3 sequence is 13 residues long. The CDR3 spells CATRDLGGSGYTF. In DNA form, the CDR3 reads TGTGCCACCAGGGATTTAGGGGGTTCTGGCTACACCTTC.

This clonotype was detected a few times. The chain employs TRBV5-5 and TRBJ2-7; 8 bases align to TRBD1. Looked up from germline, CDR1 is SGHKS and CDR2 is YYEKEE (reference sequence). The J segment lost 7 bases and the V segment lost 7 bases, leaving 13 bases of the junction unmatched. The CDR3 consists of 14 residues. CDR3 sequence: CASEAVTGAHEQYF. In nucleotides, the CDR3 is TGTGCCAGCGAGGCTGTGACAGGGGCCCATGAGCAGTACTTC.

The rearrangement links TRBV11-2 to TRBJ2-3; no clear D. The V gene's germline CDR1 is SGHAT and CDR2 FQNNGV. The CDR3 loop spans 12 amino acids. The ends were cut back, 4 bases at V and 6 bases at J, with 8 bases in the middle. Here the CDR3 DNA reads TGTGCCAGCAGCTCCCTCTTCGATACGCAGTATTTT. This encodes CASSSLFDTQYF.

The chain is built from TRBV20-1 and TRBJ1-3, with D tentatively TRBD1 (6 bases). Between the trimmed V and J ends, which lost 4 bases and 0 bases, there was a span of 13 bases. The CDR3 runs to 15 residues. Germline V lookup: CDR1 DFQATT, CDR2 SNEGSKA (reference sequence). CDR3 sequence: CSANKQGFSGNTIYF. The DNA for the CDR3 is TGCAGTGCTAATAAACAGGGCTTCTCTGGAAACACCATATATTTT.

This clonotype showed up just a few times. The rearrangement uses TRBV9 and TRBJ2-1; possible D gene TRBD2, 7 bases. V shed 0 bases and J shed 8 bases, with 15 bases lying between them. There are 15 residues in the CDR3. Per the germline V gene, CDR1 is SGDLS and CDR2 is YYNGEE. The DNA of the CDR3 is TGTGCCAGCAGCGTAGATCGGGGGGCCTTAGATGAGCAGTTCTTC. Protein product: CASSVDRGALDEQFF.

This clonotype came up many times. The genes are TRBV7-2 and TRBJ1-2, with D maybe TRBD1 (5 bases). Per germline, CDR1 SGHTA and CDR2 FQGNSA. The CDR3 spans 13 residues. V lost 5 bases to trimming and J lost 5 bases, with 12 bases between them. CDR3 sequence: CASSPGDLYGYTF. In DNA, the CDR3 is TGTGCCAGCAGCCCCGGGGACCTATATGGCTACACCTTC.

The table lists this clonotype with many counts. The chain links TRBV5-5 to TRBJ2-1; a weak D match, TRBD2 (5 bases). Germline V gene lookup returns CDR1 SGHKS and CDR2 YYEKEE (reference sequence). Trimming took off 2 bases at V and 4 bases at J, with 13 bases between the two ends. The CDR3 length is 15 residues. The CDR3 is CASSFEAETYNEQFF. DNA for the CDR3: TGTGCCAGCAGCTTCGAAGCGGAAACATACAATGAGCAGTTCTTC.

This clonotype has at least ten counts. This chain uses TRBV20-1 with TRBJ2-7; D perhaps matches TRBD1 (5 bases). Looked up from germline, CDR1 is DFQATT and CDR2 is SNEGSKA (reference sequence). This CDR3 spans 14 amino acids. The ends were cut back, 4 bases at V and 9 bases at J, with 22 bases in the middle. The CDR3 is CSANQGNVIPGQYF. The CDR3 coding sequence is TGCAGTGCTAATCAGGGAAATGTAATTCCAGGGCAGTACTTC.